The present T cell receptor (beta chain) was sequenced within a study of molecular identifiers for immune sequencing clone quantification. This clonotype came up many times. Its antigen is undetermined. Previously described methods with listed TCR primers produced the bulk TCR libraries. TCRdb recomputed calls from the PCR reads with MiXCR, one row per CDR3 protein. The data hold 300,000 to 400,000 distinct CDR3 sequences, with 24% observed a single time. The study, taken as a whole, reports: Because of identical TCR molecules sharing a barcode, sizes of highly expanded clones could be underestimated.

The naive CD8 libraries originated from between roughly 19,000 and 1,000,000 sorted cells and drew on 10%, 30% or 50% RNA. Sorted naive CD8 T cells were those defined as CD8+CD4-CCR7+CD45RA+. The receptor comes from a human donor in good health. Some libraries in this study had Jurkat cell RNA spiked in. The sample was naive CD8+ T cells from blood, with Jurkat cell RNA spiked in. Subset meaning: FACS-sorted CD8+CD4-CCR7+CD45RA+ naive T cells.

CDR3 in amino acids: CASSFWVFPTDTQYF. The CDR3 nucleotides read TGTGCCAGCAGCTTCTGGGTTTTCCCGACAGATACGCAGTATTTT. The J gene is TRBJ2-3, the V gene TRBV5-6; D unclear. Per the germline V gene, CDR1 is SGHDT and CDR2 is YYEEEE. Trimming cost V 2 bases and J 3 bases, with 13 bases left between them. CDR3 length: 15 residues.